This T cell receptor (beta chain) was captured in a study of blood T cells in healthy people across ages. For the second PCR, which ran for about 6 to 11 cycles, a sample-barcoded 5' primer and a J-beta primer mix were used. Via MiXCR, TCRdb re-called the 5' RACE reads, giving one row per CDR3 protein. The sample holds roughly 800,000 distinct CDR3 sequences; 35% to 40% are singletons and the top ten take 13%. This clonotype came up a few times. What it binds is unknown. The CDR3 runs to 12 residues. The germline gives CDR1 SGHTS, CDR2 YDEGEE. V was clipped by 4 bases and J by 10 bases; unmatched bases: 5. Study-wide results and caveats: Unsorted PBMCs prevented conclusive naive versus antigen-experienced comparison. The study found more naive CD4+ cells and higher diversity in long-lived than aged donors.

The TCR was taken from a man between 18 and 29 years old in good health. Sequenced: blood. The rearrangement joins TRBV5-8 to TRBJ2-3, with TRBD2 matching over 8 bases. The CDR3 nucleotides are TGTGCCAGCAGCCAGGGACTAGTTGCGCAGTATTTT. Translating it yields CASSQGLVAQYF.